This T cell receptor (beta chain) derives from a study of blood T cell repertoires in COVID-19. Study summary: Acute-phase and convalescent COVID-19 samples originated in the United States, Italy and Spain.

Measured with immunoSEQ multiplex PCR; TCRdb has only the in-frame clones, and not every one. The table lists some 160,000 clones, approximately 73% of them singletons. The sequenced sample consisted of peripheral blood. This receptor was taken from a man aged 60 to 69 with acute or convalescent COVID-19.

The CDR3 region is CASWQGILAKNIQYF. As DNA, the CDR3 is TGCGCCAGCTGGCAGGGGATTCTAGCCAAAAACATTCAGTACTTC. The chain has TRBV23-1 and TRBJ2-4; perhaps TRBD1 as D (6 bases). TRBV23-1 counts as an open reading frame of uncertain function. The ends were cut back, 8 bases at V and 0 bases at J, with 14 bases in the middle. The CDR3 has 15 amino acids.